Shown below are 9 T cell receptor beta chains from a single sample sequenced in a study of beta chain features in type 1 diabetes. Whole-study results and caveats: In every one of the four CD4+ subsets, TCRB CDR3s were moderately but significantly shorter in Type 1 diabetes patients.

All of the isolated RNA was reverse transcribed, so expressed TCRB transcripts were sequenced. Measured with immunoSEQ multiplex PCR; TCRdb has only the in-frame clones, and not every one. In the table there are around 690,000 clones, around 12% of which are singletons. These receptors have no identified antigens. The sample comprised naive CD4+ T cells from blood. The receptors derive from a man aged 25-45 years with type 1 diabetes.

This clone was seen a handful of times. This chain joins TRBV4-3 and TRBJ2-7; D tentatively fits TRBD1 or TRBD2 (5 bases each). Germline V gives CDR1 LGHNA, CDR2 YSLEER. The CDR3 runs to 15 residues. V shed 0 bases and J shed 7 bases, with 16 bases lying between them. In DNA, the CDR3 is TGCGCCAGCAGCCAAGATCGGATTGGGGGTTTGGAGCAGTACTTC. Amino acids: CASSQDRIGGLEQYF.

This clone was seen a few times. The chain employs TRBV7-9 and TRBJ2-2; the D gene is possibly TRBD2 (5 bases). V was shortened by 11 bases and J by 0 bases, with 13 bases between the two germline ends. CDR1 SEHNR and CDR2 FQNEAQ come from the germline V gene (reference sequence). The CDR3 runs 14 residues. In DNA, the CDR3 is TGTGCCCAGACGGGATTAGCGAACACCGGGGAGCTGTTTTTT. Protein product: CAQTGLANTGELFF.

This clone was picked up a small number of times. The chain is built from TRBV28 and TRBJ2-6; D gene unclear. Germline V CDR1 and CDR2: MDHEN, SYDVKM. V was shortened by 7 bases and J by 0 bases, with 13 bases between the two germline ends. The CDR3 sequence is 16 residues long. CDR3 DNA sequence: TGTGCCAGCACTCTCAATCCGGGCTCTGGGGCCAACGTCCTGACTTTC. Its protein product is CASTLNPGSGANVLTF. The entire variable domain, with the rest obtained from reference TRBV28 and TRBJ2-6, is as follows: DVKVTQSSRYLVKRTGEKVFLECVQDMDHENMFWYRQDPGLGLRLIYFSYDVKMKEKGDIPEGYSVSREKKERFSLILESASTNQTSMYLCASTLNPGSGANVLTFGAGSRLTVL.

The sample holds a few counts of this clone. This sequence joins TRBV19 and TRBJ1-5; D is uncertain. Germline-derived CDR1 and CDR2 are LNHDA and SQIVND (reference sequence). Between the trimmed V and J ends, which lost 4 bases and 2 bases, there was a span of 12 bases. CDR3 length: 15 residues. CDR3 protein: CASSRAGRGNQPQHF. In nucleotides, the CDR3 is TGTGCCAGTAGTAGGGCCGGCCGGGGCAATCAGCCCCAGCATTTT.

A word on this clone: The same CDR3 arises from other DNA sequences in this sample as well. CDR3: CASSSDRVYGYTF. Written as DNA, the CDR3 is TGTGCCAGCAGTAGTGACAGGGTCTATGGCTACACCTTC. The J gene is TRBJ1-2, the V gene TRBV6-5, with 7 bases lining up with TRBD1. The CDR3 is 13 amino acids. Germline lookup yields CDR1 MNHEY and CDR2 SVGAGI. V gave up 5 bases and J gave up 4 bases; unmatched junction bases: 4.

The chain is built from TRBV10-3 and TRBJ2-5; perhaps TRBD1 as D (7 bases). The germline V and J ends were trimmed by 9 bases and 2 bases, with 16 bases remaining between them. The CDR3 spans 14 residues. Germline V gene sequence: CDR1 ENHRY, CDR2 SYGVKD. Here the CDR3 DNA reads TGTGCCATACGGAGGGAACAGGGGCAAGAGACCCAGTACTTC. This codes for CAIRREQGQETQYF.

This clone came up a few times. The rearrangement joins TRBV4-1 to TRBJ1-2; D perhaps matches TRBD1 (5 bases). The CDR3 contains 13 residues. Trimming left V 3 bases short and J 1 base short, with 6 bases between. Germline loops: CDR1 MGHRA, CDR2 YSYEKL. CDR3 amino acids: CASSQTDNYGYTF. The CDR3 DNA is TGCGCCAGCAGCCAGACAGATAACTATGGCTACACCTTC.

This clone showed up just a few times. The chain uses TRBV7-2 and TRBJ2-3; 9 nucleotides align to TRBD1. The CDR3 length is 15 residues. Unmatched junction bases numbered 9, after V lost 5 bases and J lost 6 bases. CDR1 SGHTA and CDR2 FQGNSA come from the germline V gene. The CDR3 loop is CASSPLGQGSDTQYF. The CDR3, as DNA: TGTGCCAGCAGCCCACTGGGACAGGGATCCGATACGCAGTATTTT. Full variable domain (outside the CDR3, taken from reference TRBV7-2 and TRBJ2-3): GAGVSQSPSNKVTEKGKDVELRCDPISGHTALYWYRQSLGQGLEFLIYFQGNSAPDKSGLPSDRFSAERTGGSVSTLTIQRTQQEDSAVYLCASSPLGQGSDTQYFGPGTRLTVL.

This clone was found a few times. The rearrangement joins TRBV5-6 to TRBJ1-1; possibly TRBD1 for D (5 bases). The V gene's germline CDR1 is SGHDT and CDR2 YYEEEE. The V end was cut by 0 bases, the J end by 1 base, with 10 bases between. CDR3 size: 15 residues. The CDR3 is CASSLEGRENTEAFF. CDR3 nucleotides: TGTGCCAGCAGCTTGGAGGGACGGGAGAACACTGAAGCTTTCTTT.